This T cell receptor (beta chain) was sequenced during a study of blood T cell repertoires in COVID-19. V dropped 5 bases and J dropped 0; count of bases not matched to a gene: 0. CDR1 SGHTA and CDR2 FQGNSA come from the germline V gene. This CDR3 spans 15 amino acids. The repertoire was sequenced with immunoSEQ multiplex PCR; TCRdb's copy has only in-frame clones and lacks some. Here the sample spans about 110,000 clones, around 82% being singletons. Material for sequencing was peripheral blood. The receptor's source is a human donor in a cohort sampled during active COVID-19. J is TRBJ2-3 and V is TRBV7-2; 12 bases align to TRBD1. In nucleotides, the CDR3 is TGTGCCAGCAGCGGGACAGGGGGCAGCACAGATACGCAGTATTTT. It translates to CASSGTGGSTDTQYF.